This TCR beta chain is from a study of T cell changes during pregnancy in multiple sclerosis. V dropped 5 bases and J dropped 6; count of bases not matched to a gene: 14. Germline values: CDR1 SEHNR, CDR2 FQNEAQ (reference sequence). This CDR3 has 16 residues. Sequencing was performed with immunoSEQ multiplex PCR; in TCRdb, only in-frame clones are kept and a portion is missing. The table has some 10,000 clones, about four fifths seen once. The rearrangement uses TRBV7-9 and TRBJ2-3, with 7 nucleotides matching TRBD2. The sequence was collected from a female donor in good health, enrolled as a control in a pregnancy study. The specimen was CD8+ T cells from peripheral blood mononuclear cells, collected after pregnancy. CDR3: CASSRFSAGEGDTQYF. The CDR3 DNA reads TGTGCCAGCAGCCGTTTCAGTGCGGGAGAGGGTGATACGCAGTATTTT.